Listed below are T cell receptor beta chains from one sample, sequenced in a study of T-cell memory formation after mild COVID-19. Each CDR3 protein is one row after TCRdb ran MiXCR on the 5' RACE reads. Among around 300,000 distinct CDR3 sequences listed, roughly 18% were seen once. Sequenced input: PBMCs or a T cell subset sorted from them (not recorded which). The receptor source for this set is a man younger than 30 who had mild COVID-19 (a few samples of this study predate the infection). Cell type and time point are not known. CDR3s include the opening cysteine and the closing phenylalanine or tryptophan. A D gene is named only where the DNA matches it firmly.

d_call,v_call,j_call,cdr3_aa
TRBD1,TRBV7-2,TRBJ2-7,CASSLVPGQGPVQQYF
TRBD2,TRBV6-1,TRBJ2-7,CASIRAGGYEQYF
TRBD2,TRBV27,TRBJ2-3,CASSILAGGTDTQYF
TRBD2,TRBV9,TRBJ2-5,CASSAPGLGLGTQYF
.,TRBV6-6,TRBJ2-3,CASSWQGLDTQYF
.,TRBV6-6,TRBJ2-2,CASSYSSLWELFF
TRBD2,TRBV4-1,TRBJ2-7,CASSQVTLGLAGVEQYF
TRBD1,TRBV5-1,TRBJ1-2,CASSQGGFYGYTF
TRBD2,TRBV4-3,TRBJ2-1,CASSQELAGAFNEQFF
.,TRBV3-1,TRBJ2-3,CASSQENLKVDTQYF
.,TRBV7-9,TRBJ1-5,CASSFGTLNQPQHF
TRBD1,TRBV4-1,TRBJ1-1,CASSPTLTGIMNTEAFF
.,TRBV4-2,TRBJ2-5,CASSQVVQETQYF
.,TRBV6-6,TRBJ2-7,CASSAEASYEQYF
.,TRBV6-2/TRBV6-3,TRBJ2-3,CASSTWGPTDTQYF
.,TRBV7-2,TRBJ2-7,CASSPTGVSVYEQYF
.,TRBV18,TRBJ2-2,CASSPWTEETTGELFF
.,TRBV4-3,TRBJ1-2,CASSQDARSVYGYTF
.,TRBV11-1,TRBJ2-2,CASRDTSTGTGELFF
TRBD2,TRBV4-1,TRBJ2-1,CASSQDGTSGGEEQFF
.,TRBV2,TRBJ2-1,CASSEGADEQFF
TRBD1,TRBV20-1,TRBJ2-3,CSARGTDTDTQYF
TRBD1,TRBV5-1,TRBJ1-5,CASSLGDRAGQPQHF
TRBD2,TRBV9,TRBJ2-5,CASSVAAGGYETQYF
.,TRBV5-5,TRBJ2-3,CASSGTSGDTQYF
TRBD2,TRBV20-1,TRBJ2-5,CSLAGGQETQYF
.,TRBV13,TRBJ2-2,CASSLGWLGGSAGELFF
.,TRBV9,TRBJ1-6,CASSVVGQSPLHF
.,TRBV12-3/TRBV12-4,TRBJ2-2,CASSAGLTNTGELFF
TRBD1,TRBV5-1,TRBJ2-2,CASSPQGAINTGELFF
.,TRBV24-1,TRBJ1-4,CATSDPRQDGEKLFF
.,TRBV4-1,TRBJ1-3,CASSQDGRAGGNTIYF
TRBD2,TRBV19,TRBJ2-3,CASSPRAGGRTDTQYF
.,TRBV15,TRBJ2-3,CATSTGPPRTDTQYF
.,TRBV4-3,TRBJ1-6,CASSQDTGSELSLHF
TRBD1,TRBV5-1,TRBJ1-3,CASGQASSGNTIYF
.,TRBV5-1,TRBJ2-1,CASSFNHPRDEQFF
.,TRBV4-2,TRBJ1-3,CASSQEAGHDSGNTIYF
TRBD2,TRBV11-2,TRBJ2-3,CASSSWGLAGGINTQYF
TRBD2,TRBV20-1,TRBJ2-3,CSASTSGRATDTQYF
TRBD1,TRBV7-9,TRBJ1-2,CASSLAGQGEKYGYTF
TRBD1,TRBV6-5,TRBJ1-2,CASSVGGGRGYTF
TRBD2,TRBV6-6,TRBJ2-3,CASSQLAGGSDTQYF
.,TRBV7-2,TRBJ2-3,CASSFWGRADTQYF
.,TRBV5-6,TRBJ1-1,CASSLASTGANTEAFF
.,TRBV27,TRBJ1-5,CASSLSPWISNQPQHF
.,TRBV20-1,TRBJ1-2,CSARDQRSKRLRYGYTF
.,TRBV14,TRBJ2-1,CASSQDRGAYNEQFF
.,TRBV9,TRBJ2-5,CASSPGLNPETQYF
.,TRBV7-9,TRBJ1-1,CASSLSQGSTEAFF
.,TRBV6-5,TRBJ1-2,CASSLRPTRVGYTF
.,TRBV4-1,TRBJ2-2,CAISQELGWAGELFF